The present entry profiles one TCR beta chain with its context. V gave up 3 bases and J gave up 7 bases; unmatched junction bases: 1. This CDR3 region has 12 residues. In germline, CDR1 is SGHNT, CDR2 YYREEE (reference sequence). Study processing details: Reference gene primer amplification yielded estimated nucleated cell counts. Libraries were prepared by immunoSEQ multiplex PCR; TCRdb keeps only in-frame clonotypes and omits some of them. V and J calls and clone size come straight from that table; D and trimming were deduced from the DNA. This table has hundreds of thousands of clones, over 80% appearing once. This record belongs to a study of blood T cell repertoires in COVID-19.

The sequencing input was peripheral blood. The TCR sequence derives from a woman in her forties or fifties with COVID-19, enrolled during active disease. The rearrangement joins TRBV5-4 to TRBJ2-1; 7 bases map to TRBD2. The CDR3 nucleotides read TGTGCCAGCAGCTCCGGGAGGAATGAGCAGTTCTTC. Protein sequence: CASSSGRNEQFF.